These 7 T cell receptor beta chains were sequenced from one sample in a study of blood T cell repertoires in COVID-19. Sequencing used immunoSEQ multiplex PCR; TCRdb keeps in-frame clones, though not all of them. This table has 200,000 to 250,000 clones, 75% to 85% appearing once. What was sequenced was peripheral blood. The receptors derive from a woman in her twenties or thirties with COVID-19, enrolled during active disease.

The rearrangement joins TRBV4-3 to TRBJ1-2; D remains unclear. The CDR3 spans 15 residues. Trimming shortened V by 4 bases and J by 0 bases, and 12 bases separated the two germline ends. CDR1 is LGHNA and CDR2 is YSLEER in the germline V gene. The CDR3 coding sequence is TGCGCCAGCAGCCCTTCGGAGACTTCTAACTATGGCTACACCTTC. It is translated as CASSPSETSNYGYTF.

The chain couples TRBV19 to TRBJ2-7, with D hard to call. The V gene lost 5 bases and the J gene lost 0 bases, with 5 bases spanning the gap. Per the germline V gene, CDR1 is LNHDA and CDR2 is SQIVND (reference sequence). The CDR3 loop spans 12 amino acids. CDR3 amino acids: CASSASSYEQYF. Written as DNA, the CDR3 is TGTGCCAGTAGTGCGTCCTCCTACGAGCAGTACTTC.

The chain couples TRBV6-5 to TRBJ1-1; tentative D call: TRBD1 (6 bases). The CDR3 extends over 13 amino acids. CDR1 and CDR2 (germline): MNHEY, SVGAGI. V shed 5 bases and J shed 2 bases, with 9 bases lying between them. The CDR3: CASSQGINTEAFF. The CDR3 DNA reads as TGTGCCAGCAGTCAGGGGATCAACACTGAAGCTTTCTTT.

Only one count was recorded for this clone. V is TRBV18 and J is TRBJ1-4; 9 nucleotides agree with TRBD1. The CDR3 is made up of 14 amino acids. Germline loops: CDR1 KGHSH, CDR2 LQKENI. V lost 5 bases, J lost 5 bases, and 3 bases stayed unmatched. This CDR3 is CASSAGTGNEKLFF. DNA of the CDR3: TGTGCCAGCTCAGCGGGGACAGGGAATGAAAAACTGTTTTTT.

CDR3 bases: TGCGCCAGCAGCTTGCCAGGCGTTGCAACTAATGAAAAACTGTTTTTT. Translating it yields CASSLPGVATNEKLFF. The chain links TRBV5-1 to TRBJ1-4; no firm D call. CDR1 is SGHRS and CDR2 is YFSETQ in the germline V gene. The length of the CDR3 is 16 residues. The V and J ends lost 1 base and 0 bases respectively, with 10 bases between them.

The chain recombines TRBV9 with TRBJ2-1, with 10 bases that match TRBD2. Germline V gives CDR1 SGDLS, CDR2 YYNGEE. The CDR3 totals 14 residues. V lost 5 bases, J lost 5 bases, and 4 bases stayed unmatched. Here the CDR3 reads CASSRTSGNNEQFF. In DNA form, the CDR3 reads TGTGCCAGCAGTCGGACTAGCGGTAACAATGAGCAGTTCTTC.

The rearrangement links TRBV7-9 to TRBJ1-4; D is possibly TRBD1 (6 bases). The length of the CDR3 is 14 residues. Trimming cost V 5 bases and J 8 bases, with 15 bases left between them. CDR1 is SEHNR, CDR2 FQNEAQ, per germline (reference sequence). The CDR3: CASSPNSGGEKLFF. The CDR3 DNA follows: TGTGCCAGCAGCCCCAATAGCGGGGGCGAAAAACTGTTTTTT.